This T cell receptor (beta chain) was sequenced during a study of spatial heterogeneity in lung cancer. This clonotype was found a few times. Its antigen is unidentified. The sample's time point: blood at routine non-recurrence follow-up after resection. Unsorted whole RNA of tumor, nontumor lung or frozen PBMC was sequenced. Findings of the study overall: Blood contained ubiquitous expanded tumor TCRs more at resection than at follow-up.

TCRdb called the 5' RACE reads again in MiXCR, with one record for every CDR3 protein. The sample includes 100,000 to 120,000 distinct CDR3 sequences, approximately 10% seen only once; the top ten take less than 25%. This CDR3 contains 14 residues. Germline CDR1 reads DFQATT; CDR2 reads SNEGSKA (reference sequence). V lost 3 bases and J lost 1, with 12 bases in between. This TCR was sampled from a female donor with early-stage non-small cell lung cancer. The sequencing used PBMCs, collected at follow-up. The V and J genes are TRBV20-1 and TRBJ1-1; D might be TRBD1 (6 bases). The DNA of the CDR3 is TGCAGTGCTAGGAAACAGGGCCAGAACACTGAAGCTTTCTTT. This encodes CSARKQGQNTEAFF.